The sequence of this T cell receptor (beta chain) was determined in a study of shared clonotypes between healthy human individuals. Study background: Two women and three men aged 18 to 49 made up the donors.

Germline V lookup: CDR1 SGHRS, CDR2 YFSETQ. V shed 0 bases and J shed 5 bases, with 18 bases lying between them. This CDR3 region has 16 residues. Original methodology: ImmunoSEQ output held junction-only sequences without quality scores, so filtering differed. Clones were read by immunoSEQ multiplex PCR, and TCRdb kept only the in-frame ones, dropping some. V and J calls plus clone size are reproduced from that table; the DNA served to infer D and trimming. The repertoire holds approximately 2.1 million clones, with 93% as singletons. Study results and limitations: The represented genetic and exposure-history diversity was limited by the small number of donors.

About this clone itself: The antigen is undetermined.

Sequenced input: naive CD4+ T cells from PBMCs. Subset noted: CD45RA+ positively selected. The sequence was collected from a man younger than 35 in good health. Some clones in this sample may be carry-over from other donors' samples. The chain carries TRBV5-1 and TRBJ2-7; tentatively, D is TRBD1 (6 bases). This CDR3 is CASSLESSWSGDEQYF. The CDR3 bases are TGCGCCAGCAGCTTGGAGAGTTCGTGGTCAGGGGACGAGCAGTACTTC. Filled out from reference TRBV5-1 and TRBJ2-7, the complete variable domain reads KAGVTQTPRYLIKTRGQQVTLSCSPISGHRSVSWYQQTPGQGLQFLFEYFSETQRNKGNFPGRFSGRQFSNSRSEMNVSTLELGDSALYLCASSLESSWSGDEQYFGPGTRLTVT.